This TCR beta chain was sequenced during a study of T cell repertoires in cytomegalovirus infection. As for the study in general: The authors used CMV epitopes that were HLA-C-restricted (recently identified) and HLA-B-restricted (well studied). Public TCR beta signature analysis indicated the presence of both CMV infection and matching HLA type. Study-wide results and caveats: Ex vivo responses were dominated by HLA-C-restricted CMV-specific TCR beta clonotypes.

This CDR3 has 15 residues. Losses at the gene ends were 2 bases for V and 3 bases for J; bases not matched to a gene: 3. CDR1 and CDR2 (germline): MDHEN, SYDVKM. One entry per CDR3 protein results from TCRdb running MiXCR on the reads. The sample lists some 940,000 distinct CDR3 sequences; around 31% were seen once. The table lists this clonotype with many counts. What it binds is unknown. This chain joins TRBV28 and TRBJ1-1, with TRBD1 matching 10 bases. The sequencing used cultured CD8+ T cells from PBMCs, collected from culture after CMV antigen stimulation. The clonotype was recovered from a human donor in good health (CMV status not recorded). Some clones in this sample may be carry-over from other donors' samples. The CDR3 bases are TGTGCCAGCAGTTTAGGGACAGGGGACCACACTGAAGCTTTCTTT. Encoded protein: CASSLGTGDHTEAFF. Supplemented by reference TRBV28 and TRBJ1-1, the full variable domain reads DVKVTQSSRYLVKRTGEKVFLECVQDMDHENMFWYRQDPGLGLRLIYFSYDVKMKEKGDIPEGYSVSREKKERFSLILESASTNQTSMYLCASSLGTGDHTEAFFGQGTRLTVV.